A selection of T cell receptor beta chains follows, all from one sample in a study of blood T cell repertoires in COVID-19. The data were produced by immunoSEQ multiplex PCR, yet TCRdb's version contains in-frame clones alone and is incomplete. The sample holds some 390,000 clones, roughly 86% seen once. The specimen was peripheral blood. The receptors come from a human donor in a cohort sampled during active COVID-19. The CDR3 runs from the conserved cysteine through the conserved F or W. The D gene is left open where the match is weak. Clone size is given for some rows only: seen once, a few or many times, or a class if the clone is expanded.

V gene	CDR3 length	J gene	D gene	clone size	CDR3 DNA	CDR3 protein
TRBV24-1	13	TRBJ1-1	-	-	TGTGCCACCAGTGATTCCCCGGGAACTGAAGCTTTCTTT	CATSDSPGTEAFF
TRBV30	12	TRBJ2-5	-	-	TGTGCCTTAGCTCTGCCTGAAGAGACCCAGTACTTC	CALALPEETQYF
TRBV5-1	15	TRBJ1-2	-	-	TGCGCCAGCAGCTTGGCTGGGGCCGAGGACTATGGCTACACCTTC	CASSLAGAEDYGYTF
TRBV6-6	13	TRBJ2-7	-	-	TGTGCCAGCAGTTACTCGGAGGGCTACGAGCAGTACTTC	CASSYSEGYEQYF
TRBV15	15	TRBJ1-1	-	-	TGTGCCACCAGCAGAGATAGGGGCGCGAACACTGAAGCTTTCTTT	CATSRDRGANTEAFF
TRBV10-2	18	TRBJ2-1	TRBD2	-	TGCGCCAGCAGTTACCCGGGACTAGACATAACCCCTACGGGTGAGCAGTTCTTC	CASSYPGLDITPTGEQFF
TRBV5-1	14	TRBJ2-7	-	few	TGCGCCAGCAGCTTGCACACAGATTCCTACGAGCAGTACTTC	CASSLHTDSYEQYF
TRBV2	12	TRBJ1-2	TRBD1	-	TGTGCCAGCAGGGGGACAGGATATGGCTACACCTTC	CASRGTGYGYTF
TRBV2	12	TRBJ2-7	TRBD1	-	TGTGCCAGCAGTCGACAGGGTTCCGCGGAGTACTTC	CASSRQGSAEYF
TRBV30	14	TRBJ1-6	TRBD1	-	TGTGCCTGGAGTCGCGGACAGGATAATTCACCCCTCCACTTT	CAWSRGQDNSPLHF
TRBV2	14	TRBJ1-2	-	-	TGTGCCAGCAGTGACTCCCAGGAAACCTATGGCTACACCTTC	CASSDSQETYGYTF
TRBV3-1/TRBV3-2	17	TRBJ1-4	-	-	TGTGCCAGCAGCCAGTCAACTACAGGGTTTGCTAATGAAAAACTGTTTTTT	CASSQSTTGFANEKLFF
TRBV7-9	11	TRBJ1-1	-	-	TGTGCCAGCAGCTTCACAGCTGAAGCTTTCTTT	CASSFTAEAFF
TRBV6-5	14	TRBJ1-4	-	-	TGTGCCAGCAGCCGGGGTCAGGTCTTAGGAAAACTGTTTTTT	CASSRGQVLGKLFF
TRBV7-3	13	TRBJ2-3	-	once	TGTGCCAGCGGGAGAATTAGCACAGATACGCAGTATTTT	CASGRISTDTQYF
TRBV5-1	15	TRBJ2-7	-	-	TGCGCCAGCAGCGTATACGGCCAGGGGTCGGGCGAGCAGTACTTC	CASSVYGQGSGEQYF
TRBV2	17	TRBJ2-1	TRBD2	-	TGTGCCAGCAGTGAAGGGCGAGCGGGAGGCTATGGGAATGAGCAGTTCTTC	CASSEGRAGGYGNEQFF
TRBV27	14	TRBJ2-1	-	-	TGTGCCAGCAGTTGGAGGGGGCGCGACAATGAGCAGTTCTTC	CASSWRGRDNEQFF
TRBV18	14	TRBJ1-2	-	-	TGTGCCAGCTCACCACCGGTCAGGCCGTCCGGCTACACCTTC	CASSPPVRPSGYTF
TRBV5-1	14	TRBJ1-3	TRBD1	once	TGCGCCAGCAGCCGACAGGGCAATGGAAACACCATATATTTT	CASSRQGNGNTIYF
TRBV24-1	16	TRBJ2-1	-	-	TGTGCCACCAGTGCCTTGGGGTCGGAGGGCGCAAATGAGCAGTTCTTC	CATSALGSEGANEQFF
TRBV3-1/TRBV3-2	14	TRBJ2-3	-	-	TGTGCCAGCAGCCAAGGACAAAGCACAGATACGCAGTATTTT	CASSQGQSTDTQYF
TRBV11-2	15	TRBJ2-3	-	-	TGTGCCAGCAGCTTAGATCCAGGGGCCACAGATACGCAGTATTTT	CASSLDPGATDTQYF
TRBV9	14	TRBJ1-3	-	-	TGTGCCAGCAGCCAGGGGCGCTCTGGAAACACCATATATTTT	CASSQGRSGNTIYF
TRBV4-1	16	TRBJ2-3	TRBD1	-	TGCGCCAGCAGCCCCTACTTAAGGACAGGGTCAGATACGCAGTATTTT	CASSPYLRTGSDTQYF
TRBV3-1/TRBV3-2	12	TRBJ2-5	-	few	TGTGCCAGCAGCGACCGGCTAGAAACTCAGTACTTC	CASSDRLETQYF
TRBV28	13	TRBJ1-6	TRBD1	-	TGTGCCAGCAGCCCGGGGCGACAGGGTCACCTCCACTTT	CASSPGRQGHLHF
TRBV19	17	TRBJ1-2	-	once	TGTGCCAGTAGTATAGATGGAACAGGGAATCTTTTTGGTGGCTACACCTTC	CASSIDGTGNLFGGYTF
TRBV24-1	13	TRBJ1-5	TRBD1	-	TGTGCCACCAGTGATGATAGGGGGCTGCCCCAGCATTTT	CATSDDRGLPQHF
TRBV2	14	TRBJ1-1	-	-	TGTGCCAGCAGTGACCCAGGGGAAGGCACTGAAGCTTTCTTT	CASSDPGEGTEAFF
TRBV9	18	TRBJ1-2	-	once	TGTGCCAGCAGCGTAGATTCAGATGGGACATCCTATAACTATGGCTACACCTTC	CASSVDSDGTSYNYGYTF
TRBV5-4	16	TRBJ2-1	TRBD2	-	TGTGCCAGCAGCTCCGGACTAGCGGGGGGCTACAATGAGCAGTTCTTC	CASSSGLAGGYNEQFF
TRBV13	16	TRBJ1-1	TRBD1	-	TGTGCCAGCAGCTTAGGAGACAGGGGAGAGGACACTGAAGCTTTCTTT	CASSLGDRGEDTEAFF
TRBV14	16	TRBJ1-6	-	-	TGTGCCAGCAGCCAAGTAGCTGGAGGAACGAATTCACCCCTCCACTTT	CASSQVAGGTNSPLHF
TRBV7-9	12	TRBJ2-7	-	-	TGTGCCAGCAGCTTAGATATCCACGAGCAGTACTTC	CASSLDIHEQYF
TRBV3-1/TRBV3-2	14	TRBJ1-6	-	-	TGTGCCAGCAGCCAGTACATCTTCAATTCACCCCTCCACTTT	CASSQYIFNSPLHF
TRBV7-8	15	TRBJ1-1	TRBD1	-	TGTGCCAGCAGCCAGGGGGACAGGCTGAACACTGAAGCTTTCTTT	CASSQGDRLNTEAFF
TRBV5-6	15	TRBJ1-2	-	-	TGTGCCAGCAGCGCGGGCCTAGCGGGGGGCTTTGGCTACACCTTC	CASSAGLAGGFGYTF
TRBV7-3	16	TRBJ2-1	-	many	TGTGCCAGCAGCTCGAGGGGGGGACAGGTGGCTGCTGAGCAGTTCTTC	CASSSRGGQVAAEQFF
TRBV2	14	TRBJ1-1	-	-	TGTGCCAGCAGCCTGACAGTGGTAAACACTGAAGCTTTCTTT	CASSLTVVNTEAFF
TRBV5-6	15	TRBJ1-3	TRBD1	-	TGTGCCAGCAGCCCGACAGGGGGTACTGGAAACACCATATATTTT	CASSPTGGTGNTIYF
TRBV19	14	TRBJ2-7	-	-	TGTGCCAGTAGTATTGAAGTTGGAAGCGACGAGCAGTACTTC	CASSIEVGSDEQYF
TRBV9	15	TRBJ1-2	-	-	TGTGCCAGCAGCGGGTGGGAGGCCCCCCCCTATGGCTACACCTTC	CASSGWEAPPYGYTF
TRBV4-1	15	TRBJ1-2	-	-	TGCGCCAGCAGCCAAGATAGAACAGGATACTATGGCTACACCTTC	CASSQDRTGYYGYTF
TRBV23-1	11	TRBJ1-4	-	-	TGCGCCAGCACCCCCCGGGGGGGCCTGTTTTTT	CASTPRGGLFF
TRBV30	12	TRBJ2-2	-	few	TGTGCCTGGGGGGCCTCTCGCGGGGAGCTGTTTTTT	CAWGASRGELFF
TRBV7-2	15	TRBJ2-3	TRBD1	-	TGTGCCAGCAGCACCGGGACAGGATTCGGAGATACGCAGTATTTT	CASSTGTGFGDTQYF
TRBV5-1	14	TRBJ2-5	TRBD2	-	TGCGCCAGTAAACGGCTAGCGGGGGGAGAGACCCAGTACTTC	CASKRLAGGETQYF